Below, 29 T cell receptor beta chains from the same sample are listed, as sequenced in a study of beta chain features in type 1 diabetes. Of the isolated RNA, all was reverse transcribed, and so the sequenced material was expressed TCRB transcripts. Assay used: immunoSEQ multiplex PCR; TCRdb lists only in-frame clones, some missing. The table lists 600,000 to 650,000 clones, around 15% of them singletons, with around 0.095% in the top ten. Sequencing was done on a sample of naive CD4+ T cells from blood. Source of these receptors: a man between 18 and 29 years old in good health.

The chain uses TRBV9 and TRBJ1-1; possible D gene TRBD1, 5 bases. Germline CDR1 and CDR2: SGDLS and YYNGEE. V was trimmed by 2 bases and J by 1 base, leaving 12 bases between them. The CDR3 runs to 15 residues. The CDR3 sequence is CASSVAGRRNTEAFF. The CDR3 nucleotides are TGTGCCAGCAGCGTCGCAGGGCGGCGGAACACTGAAGCTTTCTTT.

This clone came up a few times. The chain joins TRBV25-1 to TRBJ1-5, with D maybe TRBD1 (6 bases). This CDR3 has 14 amino acids. CDR1 is MGHDK, CDR2 SYGVNS, per germline. V lost 6 bases and J lost 1, with 10 bases in between. The CDR3 reads CASRLQGSNQPQHF. The CDR3 DNA reads TGTGCCAGCAGACTACAGGGAAGCAATCAGCCCCAGCATTTT.

This clone showed up just a few times. The V gene is TRBV12-5, the J gene TRBJ2-3; D not certain. Germline V gene data show CDR1 as LGHNT and CDR2 as FRNRAP. The CDR3 runs 13 residues. The germline V and J ends were trimmed by 2 bases and 6 bases, with 9 bases remaining between them. In nucleotides, the CDR3 is TGTGCTAGTGGTTTGTCCCTAGAGGATACGCAGTATTTT. Its protein is CASGLSLEDTQYF.

The table lists this clone with a few counts. The gene calls are TRBV7-8 and TRBJ2-1; D is unclear. Germline CDR1 and CDR2: SGHVS and FQNEAQ. V lost 2 bases and J lost 4, with 6 bases in between. The CDR3 spans 13 residues. CDR3 DNA sequence: TGTGCCAGCAGCTTACCCAGATACAATGAGCAGTTCTTC. Translating it yields CASSLPRYNEQFF. The full variable domain, its missing parts supplied by reference TRBV7-8 and TRBJ2-1, is GAGVSQSPRYKVAKRGQDVALRCDPISGHVSLFWYQQALGQGPEFLTYFQNEAQLDKSGLPSDRFFAERPEGSVSTLKIQRTQQEDSAVYLCASSLPRYNEQFFGPGTRLTVL.

The sample holds a few counts of this clone. At one boundary the junction diverges from the germline segment, which might be a read error. The chain joins TRBV7-7 to TRBJ2-3, with no clear D. The germline V gene has CDR1 SSHAT and CDR2 FNYEAQ (reference sequence). The CDR3 totals 15 residues. The DNA for the CDR3 is TGTGCTAGCAGCTTAGGTGTCTCGGCCACAGATACGCAGTATTTT. This gives the protein CASSLGVSATDTQYF. Full variable domain (missing parts from reference TRBV7-7 and TRBJ2-3): GAGVSQSPRYKVTKRGQDVTLRCDPISSHATLYWYQQALGQGPEFLTYFNYEAQPDKSGLPSDRFSAERPEGSISTLTIQRTEQRDSAMYRCASSLGVSATDTQYFGPGTRLTVL.

The chain carries TRBV5-1 and TRBJ2-7, with D perhaps matching TRBD1 or TRBD2 (6 bases each). The CDR3 is 14 amino acids. V was shortened by 2 bases and J by 6 bases, with 15 bases between the two germline ends. The V gene's germline CDR1 is SGHRS and CDR2 YFSETQ. CDR3 residues: CASSFPGAGGEQYF. CDR3 DNA: TGCGCCAGCAGCTTTCCGGGGGCTGGAGGCGAGCAGTACTTC.

The chain combines TRBV9 with TRBJ2-3; TRBD1 is a possible D gene (6 bases). The CDR3 contains 15 residues. The germline V gene encodes CDR1 SGDLS and CDR2 YYNGEE. Trimming cost V 3 bases and J 4 bases, with 15 bases left between them. CDR3: CASSAIQGRADTQYF. CDR3 bases: TGTGCCAGCAGCGCGATACAGGGAAGGGCAGATACGCAGTATTTT.

This clone occurred a few times. This rearrangement joins TRBV10-3 to TRBJ1-2; the match to TRBD1 covers 10 bases. The CDR3 covers 15 residues. Trimming cost V 0 bases and J 4 bases; bases outside gene matches: 2. From germline, CDR1 is ENHRY and CDR2 SYGVKD. In DNA form, the CDR3 reads TGTGCCATCAGTGAGTCCTGGGACAGGGGCTATGGCTACACCTTC. This codes for CAISESWDRGYGYTF.

DNA of the CDR3: TGTGCCAGCAGTTACTTGGGACAGGGACCGAGCTACACCTTC. Translation: CASSYLGQGPSYTF. V and J are TRBV6-5 and TRBJ1-2; TRBD1 aligns across 9 bases. The CDR3 covers 14 residues. Trimming took 1 base from V and 9 from J; bases not matched to a gene: 6. Germline V gives CDR1 MNHEY, CDR2 SVGAGI.

This clone has just a few counts. The chain couples TRBV6-6 to TRBJ1-1, with D perhaps matching TRBD1 (5 bases). From germline, CDR1 is MNHNY and CDR2 SVGAGI (reference sequence). V gave up 2 bases and J gave up 4 bases, with 14 bases separating them. The CDR3 has 15 residues. The CDR3 reads CASSYGAGFRTEAFF. As DNA, the CDR3 is TGTGCCAGCAGTTACGGGGCAGGGTTTCGCACTGAAGCTTTCTTT.

This clone showed up just a few times. The genes are TRBV28 and TRBJ2-7, with D possibly TRBD2 on 6 matching bases. The germline V gene has CDR1 MDHEN and CDR2 SYDVKM. Deletions cut 6 bases from V and 3 bases from J, with 12 bases between. This CDR3 is built from 13 residues. The CDR3 sequence: CASRRDSLYEQYF. The CDR3 coding sequence is TGTGCCAGCAGGAGGGACTCCCTCTACGAGCAGTACTTC.

The chain is built from TRBV7-8 and TRBJ1-5, with 8 bases identical to TRBD1. The CDR3 has 18 amino acids. Germline V gene lookup returns CDR1 SGHVS and CDR2 FQNEAQ. J was trimmed by 4 bases and V by 5 bases; bases with no gene match: 16. The CDR3 coding sequence is TGTGCCAGCAGCAGCCTACAGGGGGTAGAGATAGTGAATCAGCCCCAGCATTTT. This codes for CASSSLQGVEIVNQPQHF.

This clone has more than one count but fewer than ten. This chain uses TRBV11-3 with TRBJ2-1; a possible D gene is TRBD2 (5 bases). Trimming pared 1 base from V and 12 bases from J, leaving 19 bases between. The V gene's germline CDR1 is SGHNT and CDR2 YENEEA. The CDR3 spans 15 residues. CDR3 DNA sequence: TGTGCCAGCAGCTTAGGCCGGCTCCGGGGTAGTGTGCAGTTCTTC. It specifies CASSLGRLRGSVQFF.

The chain has TRBV4-1 and TRBJ2-7; D tentatively fits TRBD1 or TRBD2 (6 bases each). The CDR3 has 17 amino acids. Per the germline V gene, CDR1 is MGHRA and CDR2 is YSYEKL. V lost 5 bases to trimming and J lost 0 bases, with 20 bases between them. CDR3 sequence reads: CASSANPGGVNSYEQYF. DNA of the CDR3: TGCGCCAGCAGCGCCAACCCCGGGGGCGTAAACTCCTACGAGCAGTACTTC.

The V gene is TRBV7-3, the J gene TRBJ2-5; D is undetermined. V was shortened by 2 bases and J by 4 bases, with 11 bases between the two germline ends. The germline CDR1 and CDR2 sequences are SGHTA and FQGTGA. The CDR3 totals 14 residues. In nucleotides, the CDR3 is TGTGCCAGCAGCTTAGGCCGGGTTGGAGAGACCCAGTACTTC. Its protein is CASSLGRVGETQYF.

This rearrangement joins TRBV6-1 to TRBJ2-3; a possible D gene is TRBD1 (5 bases). Trimming left V 10 bases short and J 2 bases short, with 13 bases between. CDR3 length: 13 residues. Germline CDR1 MNHNS, CDR2 SASEGT. The CDR3 region is CATCREFTDTQYF. The DNA of the CDR3 is TGTGCCACCTGCAGGGAATTCACAGATACGCAGTATTTT.

There are a few counts of this clone. This sample also contains other DNA sequences that code for the same CDR3. The chain has TRBV9 and TRBJ2-5; no reliable D call. The CDR3 covers 14 residues. CDR1 and CDR2 from the germline V gene are SGDLS and YYNGEE. Trimming stripped 0 bases from V and 2 bases from J, with 8 bases between. CDR3 bases: TGTGCCAGCAGCGTAGGTTCTCTTCAAGAGACCCAGTACTTC. The encoded protein is CASSVGSLQETQYF.

This clone was detected a few times. This chain joins TRBV12-5 and TRBJ1-5; D is unclear. V lost 8 bases and J 3 bases, leaving 17 bases between the germline ends. This CDR3 spans 15 amino acids. Per germline, CDR1 LGHNT and CDR2 FRNRAP. This chain's CDR3 is CASNHRLPSNQPQHF. The CDR3 DNA follows: TGTGCTAGTAACCACCGGCTTCCGTCCAATCAGCCCCAGCATTTT.

This clone was detected only a few times. This rearrangement joins TRBV2 to TRBJ1-2; 9 bases line up with TRBD1. The V segment lost 8 bases and the J segment 8 bases; nucleotides outside the gene matches: 6. In germline, CDR1 is SNHLY, CDR2 FYNNEI. The CDR3 is 12 amino acids. In DNA, the CDR3 is TGTGCCAGCGCCGGGACAGGGTTGGGCTACACCTTC. Its protein product is CASAGTGLGYTF.

This clone has a handful of counts. The chain couples TRBV6-1 to TRBJ1-1; no reliable D call. V lost 7 bases and J 0 bases, leaving 3 bases between the germline ends. In germline, CDR1 is MNHNS, CDR2 SASEGT. CDR3 size: 11 residues. CDR3 amino acids: CASNLNTEAFF. Written as DNA, the CDR3 is TGTGCCAGCAACCTGAACACTGAAGCTTTCTTT.

The chain carries TRBV7-6 and TRBJ2-3, with 8 bases fitting TRBD1. The germline gives CDR1 SGHVS, CDR2 FNYEAQ. V trimming: 5 bases; J trimming: 9 bases; junction bases outside the gene matches: 13. The CDR3 runs 15 residues. The chain's CDR3 is CASSDYRDRKITQYF. CDR3 nucleotide sequence: TGTGCCAGCAGCGATTACCGGGACAGGAAGATCACGCAGTATTTT. Based on the CDR3 plus reference TRBV7-6 and TRBJ2-3, the full variable domain is GAGVSQSPRYKVTKRGQDVALRCDPISGHVSLYWYRQALGQGPEFLTYFNYEAQQDKSGLPNDRFSAERPEGSISTLTIQRTEQRDSAMYRCASSDYRDRKITQYFGPGTRLTVL.

This clone was seen only a few times. This chain connects TRBV19 to TRBJ2-1; D is undetermined. V lost 10 bases to trimming and J lost 6 bases, with 10 bases between them. The germline gives CDR1 LNHDA, CDR2 SQIVND (reference sequence). The CDR3 is made up of 11 amino acids. CDR3 in DNA: TGTGCCACCGCTTCCCTCAATGAGCAGTTCTTC. Its translation is CATASLNEQFF.

This clone was seen more than once but under ten times. One end of the junction varies from germline; a read error may be responsible. The chain employs TRBV10-3 and TRBJ2-1, with 7 nucleotides matching TRBD2. The germline gives CDR1 ENHRY, CDR2 SYGVKD. This CDR3 is built from 11 residues. The CDR3: CAISVGTIWIF. CDR3 coding DNA: TGTGCCATCAGTGTTGGGACTATATGGATCTTC.

In this sample, this clone turned up a few times. Other DNA sequences in the sample encode the same CDR3. The CDR3 here is CASSPGQGNSPLHF. The DNA for the CDR3 is TGTGCCAGCAGCCCAGGACAGGGTAATTCACCCCTCCACTTT. The chain couples TRBV7-2 to TRBJ1-6, with TRBD1 matching 8 bases. After removal of 5 bases from V and 6 bases from J, the junction contained 3 bases not matched to a gene. Germline CDR1 and CDR2: SGHTA and FQGNSA. The CDR3 covers 14 residues. Using reference TRBV7-2 and TRBJ1-6 for the parts outside the CDR3, the full variable domain is GAGVSQSPSNKVTEKGKDVELRCDPISGHTALYWYRQSLGQGLEFLIYFQGNSAPDKSGLPSDRFSAERTGGSVSTLTIQRTQQEDSAVYLCASSPGQGNSPLHFGNGTRLTVT.

This chain joins TRBV7-3 and TRBJ2-2, with TRBD1 matching 8 bases. V was pared by 5 bases and J by 4 bases, with 3 bases of the junction left unmatched. The V gene's germline CDR1 is SGHTA and CDR2 FQGTGA. The CDR3 contains 14 residues. The CDR3 loop is CASSPDRATGELFF. In DNA, the CDR3 is TGTGCCAGCAGCCCGGACAGGGCCACCGGGGAGCTGTTTTTT.

V is TRBV6-5 and J is TRBJ1-1; D may be TRBD1 (6 bases). The CDR3 covers 14 residues. CDR1 is MNHEY, CDR2 SVGAGI, per germline. V was shortened by 5 bases and J by 1 base, with 11 bases between the two germline ends. The CDR3 loop is CASSADSSNTEAFF. Here the CDR3 DNA reads TGTGCCAGCAGTGCGGACAGCTCGAACACTGAAGCTTTCTTT.

The chain links TRBV27 to TRBJ2-7; 14 nucleotides agree with TRBD2. V was pared by 5 bases and J by 5 bases, with 11 bases of the junction left unmatched. The V gene's germline CDR1 is MNHEY and CDR2 SMNVEV (reference sequence). The CDR3 is 17 amino acids. The CDR3 DNA reads TGTGCCAGCAGTCCGAGACTAGCGGGAGGGCTCAACCACGAGCAGTACTTC. Encoded protein: CASSPRLAGGLNHEQYF.

The sample holds a few counts of this clone. The chain combines TRBV18 with TRBJ2-1; D may be TRBD2 (6 bases). Germline assignment: CDR1 KGHSH and CDR2 LQKENI. V dropped 3 bases and J dropped 7 bases, with 13 bases sitting between them. This CDR3 comprises 14 residues. CDR3 bases: TGTGCCAGCTCACCTGGACTAACCCCGAATGAGCAGTTCTTC. Translated: CASSPGLTPNEQFF.

V and J are TRBV6-5 and TRBJ2-3; 8 bases fit TRBD1. CDR3 length equals 15 residues. Germline V CDR1 and CDR2: MNHEY, SVGAGI. V shed 0 bases, J shed 1 base, and the junction held 0 bases outside the gene matches. The CDR3, as DNA: TGTGCCAGCAGTTACTCGGGACAGGGCACAGATACGCAGTATTTT. Amino acid sequence: CASSYSGQGTDTQYF.